This T cell receptor beta chain was profiled in a study of cytomegalovirus exposure and HLA in healthy donors. On the study more broadly: Unique TCRs from HLA-typed donors, 75 million to 100 million of them, were held in an early data release.

Study results and limitations: Sequencing depth roughly uniform across donors was assumed in presence/absence analyses. TCR beta V segments were, for the most part, productive about 90% or about 30% of the time in an earlier analysis.

For this clone: The antigen is unknown.

Trimming shortened V by 0 bases and J by 5 bases, and 8 bases separated the two germline ends. The CDR3 loop spans 14 amino acids. CDR1 MGHRA and CDR2 YSYEKL come from the germline V gene. Participants comprised healthy donors of bone marrow. Amplification used 60 Vbeta primers and 13 Jbeta primers. Using immunoSEQ multiplex PCR, the repertoire was profiled, and TCRdb retains in-frame clones only, with some absent. The table shows 150,000 to 190,000 clones, with 82% occurring only once. The J gene is TRBJ1-3, the V gene TRBV4-1; no reliable D call. This receptor was obtained from a woman between 45 and 65 years old in good health and CMV-seropositive. Sample: PBMCs. The CDR3 spells CASSQDNSRNTIYF. CDR3 DNA sequence: TGCGCCAGCAGCCAAGATAACAGCCGAAACACCATATATTTT.